Listed below are T cell receptor beta chains from one sample, sequenced in a study of T-cell memory formation after mild COVID-19. MiXCR was run by TCRdb on the 5' RACE reads, yielding one entry per CDR3 protein. Here the sample spans fewer than 300,000 distinct CDR3 sequences, 16% being singletons. The sequenced sample was PBMCs or a T cell subset sorted from them (not recorded which). Receptor source: a young man who had mild COVID-19 (a few samples of this study predate the infection). Cell type and time point are not known. The CDR3 runs from the conserved cysteine through the conserved F or W. The D gene is left open where the match is weak. A row's size may be missing; if present it is once, few, many or a size class.

j_call d_call clone_size v_call cdr3_aa cdr3_nt
TRBJ2-3 TRBD2 few TRBV12-3/TRBV12-4 CASRRSPGLAGGGGTDTQYF TGTGCCAGCAGGCGTAGCCCTGGACTAGCGGGGGGCGGCGGCACAGATACGCAGTATTTT
TRBJ2-2 TRBD1 few TRBV24-1 CATSDSGQGTGELFF TGTGCCACCAGTGATTCGGGACAGGGTACCGGGGAGCTGTTTTTT
TRBJ2-2 - - TRBV4-1 CASSKGMNTGELFF TGCGCCAGCAGTAAGGGGATGAACACCGGGGAGCTGTTTTTT
TRBJ2-3 - few TRBV5-1 CASSLSGVNTDTQYF TGCGCCAGCAGCTTGTCAGGGGTAAACACAGATACGCAGTATTTT
TRBJ2-1 - - TRBV12-3/TRBV12-4 CASSFWGNEQFF TGTGCCAGCAGTTTTTGGGGCAATGAGCAGTTCTTC
TRBJ1-4 TRBD1 - TRBV20-1 CSAERQGDEKLFF TGCAGTGCGGAAAGGCAGGGGGATGAAAAACTGTTTTTT
TRBJ2-7 - - TRBV6-1 CATRASSEQYF TGTGCCACCAGGGCCTCCTCCGAGCAGTACTTC
TRBJ1-2 TRBD1 - TRBV5-1 CASGSGTGNYGYTF TGCGCCAGCGGGTCCGGGACAGGGAACTATGGCTACACCTTC
TRBJ2-3 TRBD2 - TRBV6-2/TRBV6-3 CASSPWLAGLTDTQYF TGTGCCAGCAGTCCCTGGCTAGCGGGGCTTACAGATACGCAGTATTTT
TRBJ2-1 TRBD1 many TRBV6-5 CASRTGPYNEQFF TGTGCCAGTCGGACAGGACCTTACAATGAGCAGTTCTTC
TRBJ2-1 - - TRBV7-6 CASTNGGDEQFF TGTGCCAGCACCAACGGAGGGGATGAGCAGTTCTTC
TRBJ1-1 - - TRBV19 CASSNVQAGWNRNTEAFF TGTGCCAGTAGTAACGTGCAGGCTGGATGGAACAGGAACACTGAAGCTTTCTTT
TRBJ2-1 TRBD2 few TRBV7-2 CASSAPGGFNNEQFF TGTGCCAGCAGCGCGCCCGGGGGGTTTAATAATGAGCAGTTCTTC
TRBJ1-4 - few TRBV12-3/TRBV12-4 CASSPGYRAATNEKLFF TGTGCCAGCAGTCCGGGATACAGGGCAGCAACTAATGAAAAACTGTTTTTT
TRBJ2-7 TRBD2 - TRBV7-2 CASSPTRTSGGAYEQYF TGTGCCAGCAGCCCCACCCGGACTAGCGGGGGAGCCTACGAGCAGTACTTC
TRBJ1-1 - - TRBV7-9 CASSQTGYEAFF TGTGCCAGCAGCCAAACAGGGTACGAAGCTTTCTTT
TRBJ2-7 - few TRBV5-1 CASAKGWSAPSEQYF TGCGCCAGCGCTAAAGGTTGGAGTGCGCCGTCCGAGCAGTACTTC
TRBJ2-5 - few TRBV4-2 CASSRTWGHQETQYF TGTGCCAGCAGCCGTACGTGGGGGCACCAAGAGACCCAGTACTTC
TRBJ1-5 - - TRBV5-1 CASRVGSNQPQHF TGCGCCAGCAGGGTAGGGAGCAATCAGCCCCAGCATTTT
TRBJ1-1 - few TRBV20-1 CSVGVGGRKTEAFF TGCAGTGTAGGAGTGGGGGGTAGAAAGACTGAAGCTTTCTTT
TRBJ2-2 - - TRBV19 CASIYSRADTGELFF TGTGCCAGTATTTATTCCAGGGCGGACACCGGGGAGCTGTTTTTT
TRBJ2-5 - many TRBV6-2/TRBV6-3 CASSEGRKETQYF TGTGCCAGCAGCGAAGGACGGAAAGAGACCCAGTACTTC
TRBJ2-1 TRBD2 - TRBV7-9 CASSTSGDSYNEQFF TGTGCCAGCAGCACTAGCGGGGACTCCTACAATGAGCAGTTCTTC
TRBJ1-1 TRBD1 many TRBV4-1 CASSQERGQGNTEAFF TGCGCCAGCAGCCAAGAGCGGGGACAGGGGAACACTGAAGCTTTCTTT
TRBJ2-2 TRBD2 - TRBV7-2 CASSMPSGGPNTGELFF TGTGCCAGCAGCATGCCTAGCGGGGGTCCGAACACCGGGGAGCTGTTTTTT
TRBJ2-3 TRBD1 few TRBV10-1 CASSESRQGAQYF TGCGCCAGCAGTGAGTCGAGACAGGGGGCCCAGTATTTT
TRBJ2-1 - few TRBV24-1 CATSGDRIGINEQFF TGTGCCACCAGTGGAGACAGAATCGGAATCAATGAGCAGTTCTTC
TRBJ1-5 - many TRBV12-3/TRBV12-4 CASSPQGTDQPQHF TGTGCCAGCAGTCCCCAGGGGACGGATCAGCCCCAGCATTTT
TRBJ2-7 TRBD2 - TRBV7-2 CASSFPVSGVVSYEQYF TGTGCCAGCAGCTTCCCGGTGAGCGGGGTCGTCTCCTACGAGCAGTACTTC
TRBJ2-3 - - TRBV4-1 CASSRTVADTQYF TGCGCCAGCAGCAGGACAGTGGCAGATACGCAGTATTTT
TRBJ2-1 TRBD1 - TRBV2 CASLPMTGGSNEQFF TGTGCCAGCCTTCCTATGACAGGGGGATCCAATGAGCAGTTCTTC
TRBJ1-1 - few TRBV7-2 CASSLWGSLEAFF TGTGCCAGCAGCTTATGGGGAAGCCTTGAAGCTTTCTTT
TRBJ1-1 - - TRBV29-1 CSVGWGVGSTEAFF TGCAGCGTTGGCTGGGGGGTGGGGAGCACTGAAGCTTTCTTT
TRBJ1-1 TRBD1 few TRBV5-1 CASSFPRQGGTEAFF TGCGCCAGCAGCTTCCCCCGACAGGGCGGCACTGAAGCTTTCTTT
TRBJ1-1 - few TRBV29-1 CSVDRGGNTEAFF TGCAGCGTTGACCGGGGTGGAAACACTGAAGCTTTCTTT
TRBJ2-7 - few TRBV30 CAWTKGIGYEQYF TGTGCCTGGACCAAGGGGATTGGGTACGAGCAGTACTTC
TRBJ2-2 TRBD1 - TRBV4-3 CASSQATGQPGELFF TGCGCCAGCAGCCAAGCAACGGGACAGCCCGGGGAGCTGTTTTTT
TRBJ1-1 - many TRBV7-2 CASSFPNTEAFF TGTGCCAGCAGCTTCCCGAACACTGAAGCTTTCTTT
TRBJ2-7 - - TRBV6-2/TRBV6-3 CASSPTPSEQYF TGTGCCAGCAGTCCTACGCCATCCGAGCAGTACTTC
TRBJ2-2 - few TRBV12-5 CASGLGGGNTGELFF TGTGCTAGTGGTTTGGGCGGCGGAAACACCGGGGAGCTGTTTTTT
TRBJ2-3 - - TRBV5-6 CASSLVGATDTQYF TGTGCCAGCAGCTTGGTGGGGGCTACAGATACGCAGTATTTT
TRBJ2-7 - many TRBV7-2 CASSSSNYEQYF TGTGCCAGCAGCTCATCTAATTACGAGCAGTACTTC
TRBJ2-7 - - TRBV3-1 CASSRGTGEQYF TGTGCCAGCAGCCGCGGGACCGGCGAGCAGTACTTC
TRBJ2-5 TRBD1 - TRBV6-6 CASSKGQGLGQETQYF TGTGCCAGCAGTAAGGGACAGGGTCTGGGCCAAGAGACCCAGTACTTC
TRBJ2-7 - - TRBV5-6 CASSYWLNIDEQYF TGTGCCAGCAGCTATTGGCTGAACATCGACGAGCAGTACTTC